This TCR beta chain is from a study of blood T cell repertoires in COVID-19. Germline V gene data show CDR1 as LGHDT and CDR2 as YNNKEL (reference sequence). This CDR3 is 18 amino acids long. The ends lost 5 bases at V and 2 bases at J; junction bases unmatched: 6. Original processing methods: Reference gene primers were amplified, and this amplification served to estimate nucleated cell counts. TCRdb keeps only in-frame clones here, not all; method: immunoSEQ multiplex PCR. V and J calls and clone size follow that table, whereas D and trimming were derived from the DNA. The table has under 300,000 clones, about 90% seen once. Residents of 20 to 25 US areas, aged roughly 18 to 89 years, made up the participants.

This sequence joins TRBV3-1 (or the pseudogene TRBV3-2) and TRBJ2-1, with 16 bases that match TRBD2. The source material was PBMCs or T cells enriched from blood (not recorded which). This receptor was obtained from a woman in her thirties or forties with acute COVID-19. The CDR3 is CASSSGTSGRVTYNEQFF. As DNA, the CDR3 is TGTGCCAGCAGCTCCGGGACTAGCGGGAGGGTAACCTACAATGAGCAGTTCTTC.